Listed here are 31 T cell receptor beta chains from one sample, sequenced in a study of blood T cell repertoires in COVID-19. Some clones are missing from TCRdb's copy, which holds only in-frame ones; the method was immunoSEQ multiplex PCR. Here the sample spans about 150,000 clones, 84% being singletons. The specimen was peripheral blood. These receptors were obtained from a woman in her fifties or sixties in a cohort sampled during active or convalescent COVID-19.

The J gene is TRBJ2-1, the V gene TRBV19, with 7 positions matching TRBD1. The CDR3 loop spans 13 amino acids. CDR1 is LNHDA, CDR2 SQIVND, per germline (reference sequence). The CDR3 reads CGTRDSQYNEQFF. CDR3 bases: TGTGGGACCCGGGACAGCCAATACAATGAGCAGTTCTTC.

The CDR3 nucleotides read TGTGCCAGCAGCTTAGGGACAGCTAATGAAGCTTTCTTT. Amino acids: CASSLGTANEAFF. This chain connects TRBV11-2 to TRBJ1-1; D is perhaps TRBD1 (6 bases). Germline V CDR1 and CDR2: SGHAT, FQNNGV. Trimming removed 1 base at V and 7 bases at J, with 10 bases between. The CDR3 is made up of 13 amino acids. The whole variable domain, remainder taken from reference TRBV11-2 and TRBJ1-1, is EAGVAQSPRYKIIEKRQSVAFWCNPISGHATLYWYQQILGQGPKLLIQFQNNGVVDDSQLPKDRFSAERLKGVDSTLKIQPAKLEDSAVYLCASSLGTANEAFFGQGTRLTVV.

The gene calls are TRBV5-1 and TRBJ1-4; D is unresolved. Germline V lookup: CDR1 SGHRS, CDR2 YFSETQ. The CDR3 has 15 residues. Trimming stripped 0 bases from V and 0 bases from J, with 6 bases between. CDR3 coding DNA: TGCGCCAGCAGCTTGGCCACAGCAACTAATGAAAAACTGTTTTTT. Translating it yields CASSLATATNEKLFF.

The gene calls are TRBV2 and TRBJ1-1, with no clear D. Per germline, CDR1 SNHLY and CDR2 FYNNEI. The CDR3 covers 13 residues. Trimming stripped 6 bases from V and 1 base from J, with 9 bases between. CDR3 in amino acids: CASRREENTEAFF. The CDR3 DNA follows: TGTGCCAGCAGGCGGGAGGAGAACACTGAAGCTTTCTTT.

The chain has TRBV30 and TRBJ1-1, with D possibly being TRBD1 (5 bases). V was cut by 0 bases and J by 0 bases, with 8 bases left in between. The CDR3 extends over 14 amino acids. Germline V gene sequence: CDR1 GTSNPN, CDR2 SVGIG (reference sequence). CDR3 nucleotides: TGTGCCTGGAGTGTTCCAGGGTTGAACACTGAAGCTTTCTTT. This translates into CAWSVPGLNTEAFF.

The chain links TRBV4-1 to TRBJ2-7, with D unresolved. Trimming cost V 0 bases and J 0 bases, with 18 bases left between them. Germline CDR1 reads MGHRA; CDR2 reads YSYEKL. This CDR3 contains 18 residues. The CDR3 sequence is CASSQDTRFSGFSYEQYF. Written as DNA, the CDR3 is TGCGCCAGCAGCCAAGATACGAGATTTTCAGGTTTCTCCTACGAGCAGTACTTC.

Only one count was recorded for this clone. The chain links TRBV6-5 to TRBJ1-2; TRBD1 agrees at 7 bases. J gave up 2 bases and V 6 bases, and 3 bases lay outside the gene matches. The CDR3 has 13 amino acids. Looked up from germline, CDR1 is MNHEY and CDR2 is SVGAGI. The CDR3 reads CASRAQGNYGYTF. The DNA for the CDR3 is TGTGCCAGCAGAGCACAGGGGAACTATGGCTACACCTTC.

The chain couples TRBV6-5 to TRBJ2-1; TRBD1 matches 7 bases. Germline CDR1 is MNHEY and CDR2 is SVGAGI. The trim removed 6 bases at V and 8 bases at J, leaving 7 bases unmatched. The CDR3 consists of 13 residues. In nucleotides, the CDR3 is TGTGCCAGCAGCAAACAGGGGAGAGATGAGCAGTTCTTC. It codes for CASSKQGRDEQFF.

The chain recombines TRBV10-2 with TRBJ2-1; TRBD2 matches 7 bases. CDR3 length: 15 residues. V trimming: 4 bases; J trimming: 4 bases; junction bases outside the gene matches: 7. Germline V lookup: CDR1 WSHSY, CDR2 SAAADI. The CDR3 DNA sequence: TGCGCCAGCAGTGTCCTAGCGGCGGAGTACAATGAGCAGTTCTTC. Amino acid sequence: CASSVLAAEYNEQFF.

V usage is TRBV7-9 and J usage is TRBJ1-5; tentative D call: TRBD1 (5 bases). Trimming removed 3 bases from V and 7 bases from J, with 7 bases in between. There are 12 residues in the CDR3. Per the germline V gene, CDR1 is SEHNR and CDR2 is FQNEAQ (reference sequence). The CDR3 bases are TGTGCCAGCAGCTTGCCAGGGCAGCCCCAGCATTTT. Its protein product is CASSLPGQPQHF.

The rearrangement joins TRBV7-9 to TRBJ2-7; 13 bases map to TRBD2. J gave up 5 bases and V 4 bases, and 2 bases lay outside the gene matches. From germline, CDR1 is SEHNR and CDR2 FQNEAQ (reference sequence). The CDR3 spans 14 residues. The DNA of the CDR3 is TGTGCCAGCAGCTATGGACTAGCGGGGGACGAGCAGTACTTC. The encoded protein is CASSYGLAGDEQYF.

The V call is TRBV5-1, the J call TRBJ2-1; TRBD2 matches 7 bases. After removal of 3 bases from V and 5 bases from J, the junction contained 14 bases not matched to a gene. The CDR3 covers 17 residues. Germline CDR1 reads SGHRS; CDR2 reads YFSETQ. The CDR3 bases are TGCGCCAGCAGCTCGCCCGGGGGGTCCTTCATGAACAATGAGCAGTTCTTC. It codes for CASSSPGGSFMNNEQFF. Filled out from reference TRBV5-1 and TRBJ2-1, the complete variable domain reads KAGVTQTPRYLIKTRGQQVTLSCSPISGHRSVSWYQQTPGQGLQFLFEYFSETQRNKGNFPGRFSGRQFSNSRSEMNVSTLELGDSALYLCASSSPGGSFMNNEQFFGPGTRLTVL.

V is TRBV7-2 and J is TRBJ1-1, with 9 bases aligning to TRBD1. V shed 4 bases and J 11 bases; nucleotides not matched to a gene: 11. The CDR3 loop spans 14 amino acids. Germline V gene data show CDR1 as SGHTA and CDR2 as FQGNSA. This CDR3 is CASSSAGTGSGAFF. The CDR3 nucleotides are TGTGCCAGCAGCTCGGCCGGGACAGGGTCAGGGGCTTTCTTT.

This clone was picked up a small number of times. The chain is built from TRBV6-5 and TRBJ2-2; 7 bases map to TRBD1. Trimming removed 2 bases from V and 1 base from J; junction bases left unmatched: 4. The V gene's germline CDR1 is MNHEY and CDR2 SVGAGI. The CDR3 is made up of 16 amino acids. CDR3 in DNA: TGTGCCAGCAGTTACCAGACAGGGCTGAACACCGGGGAGCTGTTTTTT. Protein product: CASSYQTGLNTGELFF.

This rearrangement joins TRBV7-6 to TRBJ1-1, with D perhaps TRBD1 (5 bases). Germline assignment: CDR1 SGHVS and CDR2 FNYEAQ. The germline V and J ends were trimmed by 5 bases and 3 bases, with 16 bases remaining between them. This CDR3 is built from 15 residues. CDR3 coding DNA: TGTGCCAGCAGCCTCTGGGAGACGGGGGACACTGAAGCTTTCTTT. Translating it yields CASSLWETGDTEAFF.

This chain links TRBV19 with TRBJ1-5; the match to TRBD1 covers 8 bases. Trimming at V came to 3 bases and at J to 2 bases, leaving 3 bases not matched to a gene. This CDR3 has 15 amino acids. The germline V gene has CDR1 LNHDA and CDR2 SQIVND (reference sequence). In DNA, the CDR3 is TGTGCCAGTAGTATGGCAGGGGGCGGCAATCAGCCCCAGCATTTT. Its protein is CASSMAGGGNQPQHF.

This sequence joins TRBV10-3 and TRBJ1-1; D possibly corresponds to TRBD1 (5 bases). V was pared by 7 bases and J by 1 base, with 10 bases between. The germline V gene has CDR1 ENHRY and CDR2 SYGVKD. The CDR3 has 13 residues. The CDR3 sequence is CAITKQENTEAFF. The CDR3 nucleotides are TGTGCCATCACCAAACAGGAGAACACTGAAGCTTTCTTT.

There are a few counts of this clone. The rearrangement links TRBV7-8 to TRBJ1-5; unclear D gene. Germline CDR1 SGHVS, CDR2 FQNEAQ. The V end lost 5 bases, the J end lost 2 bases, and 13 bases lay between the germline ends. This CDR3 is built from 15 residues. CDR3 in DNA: TGTGCCAGCAGCCCTAGCAGTGGGGGCAATCAGCCCCAGCATTTT. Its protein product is CASSPSSGGNQPQHF.

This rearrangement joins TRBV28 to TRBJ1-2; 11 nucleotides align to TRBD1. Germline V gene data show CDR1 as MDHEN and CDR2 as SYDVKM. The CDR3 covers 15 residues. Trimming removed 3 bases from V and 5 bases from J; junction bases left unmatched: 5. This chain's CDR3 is CASSFDGQGAYGYTF. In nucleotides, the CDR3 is TGTGCCAGCAGTTTTGATGGACAGGGGGCGTATGGCTACACCTTC.

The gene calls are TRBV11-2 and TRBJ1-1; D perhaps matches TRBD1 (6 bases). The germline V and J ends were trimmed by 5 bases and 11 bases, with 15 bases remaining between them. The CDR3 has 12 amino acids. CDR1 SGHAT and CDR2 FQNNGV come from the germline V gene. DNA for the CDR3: TGTGCCAGCAGCCACGGACAGCCCCGGGCTTTCTTT. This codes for CASSHGQPRAFF.

The CDR3 protein is CASSRVDGGRNEQYF. DNA for the CDR3: TGTGCCAGCAGCCGCGTCGACGGGGGGCGAAACGAGCAGTACTTC. The V and J genes are TRBV7-2 and TRBJ2-7; possible D gene TRBD2, 7 bases. The CDR3 has 15 amino acids. CDR1 is SGHTA and CDR2 is FQGNSA in the germline V gene. With 5 bases removed from V and 5 bases from J, the gap between germline ends came to 19 bases.

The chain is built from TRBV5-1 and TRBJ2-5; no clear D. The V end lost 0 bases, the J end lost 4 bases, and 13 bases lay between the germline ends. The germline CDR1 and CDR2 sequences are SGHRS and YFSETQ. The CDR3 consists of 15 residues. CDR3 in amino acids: CASSLAYSLRETQYF. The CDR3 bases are TGCGCCAGCAGCTTGGCCTACTCCCTCCGAGAGACCCAGTACTTC. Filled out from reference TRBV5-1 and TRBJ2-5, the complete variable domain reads KAGVTQTPRYLIKTRGQQVTLSCSPISGHRSVSWYQQTPGQGLQFLFEYFSETQRNKGNFPGRFSGRQFSNSRSEMNVSTLELGDSALYLCASSLAYSLRETQYFGPGTRLLVL.

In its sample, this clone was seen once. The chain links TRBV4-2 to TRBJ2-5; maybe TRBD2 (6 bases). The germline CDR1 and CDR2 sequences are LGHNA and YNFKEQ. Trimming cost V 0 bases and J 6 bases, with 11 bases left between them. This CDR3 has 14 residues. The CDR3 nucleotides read TGTGCCAGCAGCCAAGATAGGGACTCGAAGACCCAGTACTTC. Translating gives CASSQDRDSKTQYF.

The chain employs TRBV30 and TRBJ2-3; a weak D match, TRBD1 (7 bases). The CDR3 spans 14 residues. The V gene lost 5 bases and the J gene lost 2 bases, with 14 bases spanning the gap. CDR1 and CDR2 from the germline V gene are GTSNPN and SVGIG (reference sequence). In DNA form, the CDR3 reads TGTGCCTGGCTCGCAGGGGGGCACACAGATACGCAGTATTTT. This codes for CAWLAGGHTDTQYF.

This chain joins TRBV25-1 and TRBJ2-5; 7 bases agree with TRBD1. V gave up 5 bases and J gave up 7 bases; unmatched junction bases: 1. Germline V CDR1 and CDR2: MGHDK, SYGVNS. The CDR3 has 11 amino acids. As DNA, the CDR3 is TGTGCCAGCAGTCGGACAGGGACCCAGTACTTC. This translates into CASSRTGTQYF.

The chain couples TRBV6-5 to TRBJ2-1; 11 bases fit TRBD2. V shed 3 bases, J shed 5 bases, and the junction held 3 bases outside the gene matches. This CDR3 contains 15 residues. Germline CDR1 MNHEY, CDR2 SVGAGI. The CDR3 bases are TGTGCCAGCAGTTATAGCGGGGGGGCAGACAATGAGCAGTTCTTC. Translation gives CASSYSGGADNEQFF.

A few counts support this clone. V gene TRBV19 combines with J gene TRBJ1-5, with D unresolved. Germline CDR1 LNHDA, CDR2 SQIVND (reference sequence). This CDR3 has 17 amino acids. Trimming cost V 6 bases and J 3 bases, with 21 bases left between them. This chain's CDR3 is CASSIRESMRLNQPQHF. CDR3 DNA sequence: TGTGCCAGTAGCATAAGAGAATCAATGCGTCTCAATCAGCCCCAGCATTTT.

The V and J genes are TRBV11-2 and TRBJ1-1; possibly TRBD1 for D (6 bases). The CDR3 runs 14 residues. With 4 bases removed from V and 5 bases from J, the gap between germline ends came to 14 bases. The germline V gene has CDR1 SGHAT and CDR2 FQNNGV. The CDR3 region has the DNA TGTGCCAGCAGCTATGACAACAGGGAAACTGAAGCTTTCTTT. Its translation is CASSYDNRETEAFF.

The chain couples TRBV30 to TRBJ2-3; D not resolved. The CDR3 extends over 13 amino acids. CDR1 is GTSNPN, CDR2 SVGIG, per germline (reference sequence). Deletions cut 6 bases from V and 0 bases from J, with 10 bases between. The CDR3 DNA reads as TGTGCCTGTACTAACGGGAGCACAGATACGCAGTATTTT. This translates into CACTNGSTDTQYF.

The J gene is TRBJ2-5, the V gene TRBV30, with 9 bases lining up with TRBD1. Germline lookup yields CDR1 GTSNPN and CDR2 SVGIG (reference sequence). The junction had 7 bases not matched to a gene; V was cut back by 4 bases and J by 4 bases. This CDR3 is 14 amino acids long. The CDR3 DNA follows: TGTGCCTGGATTAGGACAGGGGTCTTAGAGACCCAGTACTTC. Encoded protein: CAWIRTGVLETQYF.

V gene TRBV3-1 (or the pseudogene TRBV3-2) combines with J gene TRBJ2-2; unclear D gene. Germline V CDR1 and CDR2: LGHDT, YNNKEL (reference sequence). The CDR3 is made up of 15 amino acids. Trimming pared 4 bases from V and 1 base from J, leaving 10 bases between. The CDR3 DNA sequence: TGTGCCAGCAGCCTTGGGCTAATGAACACCGGGGAGCTGTTTTTT. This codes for CASSLGLMNTGELFF.